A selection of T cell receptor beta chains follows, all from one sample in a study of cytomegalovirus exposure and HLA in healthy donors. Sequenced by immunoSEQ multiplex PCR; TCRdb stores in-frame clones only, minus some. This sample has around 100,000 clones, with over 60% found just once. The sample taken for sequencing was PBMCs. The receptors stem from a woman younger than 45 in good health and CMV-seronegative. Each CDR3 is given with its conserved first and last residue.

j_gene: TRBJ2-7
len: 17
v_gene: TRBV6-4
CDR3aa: CASSDSAGLDPYYEQYF

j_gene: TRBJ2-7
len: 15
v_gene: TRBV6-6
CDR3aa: CASSYSPPESYEQYF

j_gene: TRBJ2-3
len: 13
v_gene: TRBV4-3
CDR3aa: CASSPDSLDTQYF

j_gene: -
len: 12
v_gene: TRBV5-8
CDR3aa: CASSLEFSEQYF

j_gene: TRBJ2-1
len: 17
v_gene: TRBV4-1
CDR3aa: CASSQDERAEEGNEQFF

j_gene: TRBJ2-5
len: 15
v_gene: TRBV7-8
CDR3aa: CASSFPSSGEETQYF

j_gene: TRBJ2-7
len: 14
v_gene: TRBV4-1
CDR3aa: CASSQTPPGYEQYF

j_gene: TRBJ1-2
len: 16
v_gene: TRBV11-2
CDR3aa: CASSLRVLRGDYGYTF

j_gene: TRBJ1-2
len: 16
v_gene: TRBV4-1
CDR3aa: CASSQVGRTANYGYTF

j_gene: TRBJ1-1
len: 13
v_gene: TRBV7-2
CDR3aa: CASSLAQGSKAFF

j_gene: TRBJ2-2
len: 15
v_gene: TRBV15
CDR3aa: CATSNRGSRTGELFF

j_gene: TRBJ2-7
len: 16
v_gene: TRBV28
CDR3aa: CASSSMTSGRRHEQYF

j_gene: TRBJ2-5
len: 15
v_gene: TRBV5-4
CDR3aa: CASSFAGGSQETQYF

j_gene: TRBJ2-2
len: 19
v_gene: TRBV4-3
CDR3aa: CASSQAFVLAGVGTGELFF

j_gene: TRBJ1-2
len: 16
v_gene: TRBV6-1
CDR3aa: CASSEALHRGFFGYTF

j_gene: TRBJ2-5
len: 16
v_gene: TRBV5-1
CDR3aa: CASSLVLGGAQETQYF

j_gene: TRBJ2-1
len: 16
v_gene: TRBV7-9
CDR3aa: CANQVWTGSSYNEQFF

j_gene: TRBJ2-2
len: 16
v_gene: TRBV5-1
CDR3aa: CASSFTTGPGGGELFF

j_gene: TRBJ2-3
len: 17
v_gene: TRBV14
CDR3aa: CASSQDLGEPSTDTQYF

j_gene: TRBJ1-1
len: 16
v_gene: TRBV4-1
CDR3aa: CASSPPRTGLGTEAFF

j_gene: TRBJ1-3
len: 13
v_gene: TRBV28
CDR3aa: CASSHNSGNTIYF